This is a list of T cell receptor beta chains from one sample in a study of cytomegalovirus exposure and HLA in healthy donors. Measured with immunoSEQ multiplex PCR; TCRdb has only the in-frame clones, and not every one. Among some 170,000 clones listed, roughly four fifths were seen once. Sample: PBMCs. The source of these receptors is a young woman in good health and CMV-seropositive. Each CDR3 is given with its conserved first and last residue. The D gene is left open where the match is weak. Size tells how often a clone was seen (once, few, many) or the class of an expanded clone, and some rows leave it out.

CDR3 protein	CDR3 DNA	J gene	V gene	D gene	clone size
CASSQVAPNTGELFF	TGCGCCAGCAGCCAGGTTGCCCCGAACACCGGGGAGCTGTTTTTT	TRBJ2-2	TRBV5-1	NA	NA
CASSQDIGTFSGAFF	TGCGCCAGCAGCCAAGATATCGGCACTTTTTCAGGAGCTTTCTTT	TRBJ1-1	TRBV4-1	NA	NA
CASSLGPMNTEAFF	TGTGCCAGCAGCTTGGGCCCGATGAACACTGAAGCTTTCTTT	TRBJ1-1	TRBV11-3	NA	once
CASNHRVQGHNEQFF	TGTGCCAGCAACCACAGGGTACAGGGGCACAATGAGCAGTTCTTC	TRBJ2-1	TRBV5-6	TRBD1	NA
CASSNGWRTGEKLFF	TGTGCCAGCAGCAACGGTTGGAGGACAGGTGAAAAACTGTTTTTT	TRBJ1-4	TRBV7-9	TRBD1	NA
CASSRLAGTTDTQYF	TGTGCCAGCAGCCGACTAGCGGGGACCACAGATACGCAGTATTTT	TRBJ2-3	TRBV9	TRBD2	once
CASSLAGVAEAFF	TGTGCCAGCAGTTTAGCCGGGGTTGCTGAAGCTTTCTTT	TRBJ1-1	TRBV27	NA	few
CASSWRQGRETQYF	TGTGCCAGCAGTTGGAGACAGGGTCGGGAGACCCAGTACTTC	TRBJ2-5	TRBV27	TRBD1	NA
CASSISGNVEKLFF	TGTGCCAGTAGTATTTCAGGGAACGTTGAAAAACTGTTTTTT	TRBJ1-4	TRBV19	NA	NA
CASSLGRRITDTQYF	TGTGCCAGCAGCTTAGGTCGGAGGATCACAGATACGCAGTATTTT	TRBJ2-3	TRBV11-3	NA	NA
CASSQVVQIETQYF	TGCGCCAGCAGCCAAGTAGTACAGATAGAGACCCAGTACTTC	TRBJ2-5	TRBV4-1	NA	NA
CASSYWGGWNTEAFF	TGTGCCAGCAGTTATTGGGGAGGGTGGAACACTGAAGCTTTCTTT	TRBJ1-1	TRBV6-5	NA	NA
CASSQPGQGTYEQYF	TGCGCCAGCAGCCAACCTGGACAGGGGACCTACGAGCAGTACTTC	TRBJ2-7	TRBV4-1	TRBD1	NA
CASRESTGYSNQPQHF	TGTGCCAGCAGGGAATCGACAGGGTATAGCAATCAGCCCCAGCATTTT	TRBJ1-5	TRBV27	TRBD1	NA
CSVARQGTLTDTQYF	TGCAGCGTTGCCCGACAGGGGACCCTCACAGATACGCAGTATTTT	TRBJ2-3	TRBV29-1	TRBD1	NA
CASTHWAAGGGEQYF	TGTGCCAGCACCCACTGGGCGGCGGGGGGAGGCGAGCAGTACTTC	TRBJ2-7	TRBV6-5	TRBD2	NA
CASSLTPGGNGYTF	TGTGCCAGCAGCTTAACTCCAGGGGGCAATGGCTACACCTTC	TRBJ1-2	TRBV7-3	TRBD1	few